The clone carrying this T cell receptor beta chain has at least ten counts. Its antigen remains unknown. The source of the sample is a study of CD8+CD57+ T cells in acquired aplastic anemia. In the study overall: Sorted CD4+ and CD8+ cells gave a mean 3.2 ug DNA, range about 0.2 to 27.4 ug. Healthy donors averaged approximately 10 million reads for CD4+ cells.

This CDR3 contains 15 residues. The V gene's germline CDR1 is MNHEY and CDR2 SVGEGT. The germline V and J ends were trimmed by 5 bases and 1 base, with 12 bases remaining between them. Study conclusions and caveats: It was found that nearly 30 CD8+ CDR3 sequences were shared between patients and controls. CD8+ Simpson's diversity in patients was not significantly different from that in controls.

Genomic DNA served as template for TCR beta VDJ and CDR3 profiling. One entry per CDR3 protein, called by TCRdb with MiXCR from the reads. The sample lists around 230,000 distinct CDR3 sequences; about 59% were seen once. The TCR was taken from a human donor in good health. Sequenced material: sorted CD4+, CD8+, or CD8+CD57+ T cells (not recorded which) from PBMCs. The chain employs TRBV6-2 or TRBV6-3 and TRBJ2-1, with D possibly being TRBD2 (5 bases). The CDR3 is CASSGATISYNEQFF. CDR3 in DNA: TGTGCCAGCAGTGGTGCGACTATTTCCTACAATGAGCAGTTCTTC.